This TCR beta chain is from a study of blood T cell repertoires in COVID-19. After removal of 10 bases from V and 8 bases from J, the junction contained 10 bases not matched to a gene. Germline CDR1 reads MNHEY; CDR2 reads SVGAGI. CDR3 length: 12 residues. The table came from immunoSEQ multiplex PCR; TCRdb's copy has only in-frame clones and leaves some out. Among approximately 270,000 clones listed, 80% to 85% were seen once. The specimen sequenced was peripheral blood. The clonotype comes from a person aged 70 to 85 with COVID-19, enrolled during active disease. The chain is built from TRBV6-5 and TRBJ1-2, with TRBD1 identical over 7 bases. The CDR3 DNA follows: TGTGCCACACGACAGGGATCGGGCGGCTACACCTTC. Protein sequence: CATRQGSGGYTF.